This TCR beta chain is from a study of T cells in Graves' hyperthyroidism and ophthalmopathy. The CDR3 regions of TCR beta were amplified from RNA transcripts. Researchers ran a first-round RT-PCR on the TCR CDR3 using the HTBI primer set. TCRdb re-called the multiplex PCR reads through MiXCR, storing one row per CDR3 protein. The table includes around 240,000 distinct CDR3 sequences, less than 15% detected once. This clonotype occurred many times. Its antigen is not known. Whole-study results and caveats: Ophthalmopathy stood apart from stable hyperthyroidism in a 13 V-J model.

PBMCs were derived from 10 ml fresh peripheral blood. Germline V lookup: CDR1 DFQATT, CDR2 SNEGSKA (reference sequence). The CDR3 extends over 13 amino acids. Trimming removed 2 bases from V and 5 bases from J, with 12 bases in between. The chain employs TRBV20-1 and TRBJ2-5, with D maybe TRBD2 (5 bases). This clonotype was obtained from a woman in her thirties or forties with Graves' hyperthyroidism that later progressed to Graves' ophthalmopathy. The sequenced sample consisted of blood. The CDR3 loop reads CSARPLDTETQYF. DNA of the CDR3: TGCAGTGCTAGACCACTAGACACCGAGACCCAGTACTTC.